This T cell receptor beta chain was retrieved from a study of cytomegalovirus exposure and HLA in healthy donors. The wider study: Across roughly 400 genotyped donors, just over 80% landed in the Caucasian-associated ancestry cluster.

The CDR3 runs to 17 residues. Germline lookup yields CDR1 SGHAT and CDR2 FQNNGV. Trimming cost V 3 bases and J 6 bases, with 21 bases left between them. PCR employed 60 Vbeta and 13 Jbeta primers. Assay used: immunoSEQ multiplex PCR; TCRdb lists only in-frame clones, some missing. This repertoire shows 110,000 or so clones, 78% found once; its top ten account for 1.3%. Sequenced input: PBMCs. The source is a man in his thirties or forties in good health and CMV-seronegative. The chain carries TRBV11-2 and TRBJ2-1; perhaps TRBD2 as D (6 bases). CDR3 DNA sequence: TGTGCCAGCAGCTTCTCACGCTGGGGAGGAGCGGGCAATGAGCAGTTCTTC. Encoded protein: CASSFSRWGGAGNEQFF. Drawing the rest from reference TRBV11-2 and TRBJ2-1, the complete variable domain is EAGVAQSPRYKIIEKRQSVAFWCNPISGHATLYWYQQILGQGPKLLIQFQNNGVVDDSQLPKDRFSAERLKGVDSTLKIQPAKLEDSAVYLCASSFSRWGGAGNEQFFGPGTRLTVL.